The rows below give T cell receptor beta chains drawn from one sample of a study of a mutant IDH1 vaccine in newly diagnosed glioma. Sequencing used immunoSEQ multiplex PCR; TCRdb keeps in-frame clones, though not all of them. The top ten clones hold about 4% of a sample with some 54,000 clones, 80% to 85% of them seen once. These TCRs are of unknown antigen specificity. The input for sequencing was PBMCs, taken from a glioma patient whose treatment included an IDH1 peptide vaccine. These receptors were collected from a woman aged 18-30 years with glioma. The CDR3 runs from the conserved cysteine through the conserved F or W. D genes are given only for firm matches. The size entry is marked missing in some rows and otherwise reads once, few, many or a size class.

DNA: TGTGCCAGCAGCGGAGACAGGGGTTATGGCTACACCTTC
CDR3: CASSGDRGYGYTF
size: -
D: TRBD1
V: TRBV9
J: TRBJ1-2

DNA: TGCAGCGTTTCACAGGGGGCCGCCTCTGGGGCCAACGTCCTGACTTTC
CDR3: CSVSQGAASGANVLTF
size: -
D: TRBD1
V: TRBV29-1
J: TRBJ2-6

DNA: TGTGCCAGCAGTTACCTAATGGAATTATTAAACTCACCCCTCCACTTT
CDR3: CASSYLMELLNSPLHF
size: -
D: -
V: TRBV6-6
J: TRBJ1-6

DNA: TGTGCCAGCAGGGAAGCGGGAGTGCCCGGGGAGCTGTTTTTT
CDR3: CASREAGVPGELFF
size: -
D: TRBD2
V: TRBV6-5
J: TRBJ2-2

DNA: TGTGCCAGTAGCAATCCGAGGGTAACCCACTATGGCTACACCTTC
CDR3: CASSNPRVTHYGYTF
size: once
D: -
V: TRBV11-3
J: TRBJ1-2

DNA: TGTGCCAGCAGTGGTACGGGGCGATACGAGCAGTACTTC
CDR3: CASSGTGRYEQYF
size: -
D: -
V: TRBV2
J: TRBJ2-7

DNA: TGTGCCAGCGCAACTGGGGAGCAGGGGAAGGGATCGGGAGCTTTCTTT
CDR3: CASATGEQGKGSGAFF
size: -
D: -
V: TRBV21-1
J: TRBJ1-1

DNA: TGTGCCAGCAGCTTAGGGGGCCACGAGCAGTACTTC
CDR3: CASSLGGHEQYF
size: -
D: -
V: TRBV11-2
J: TRBJ2-7

DNA: TGTGCCTGGACGTCTTTTAGGACAGGGGAGAATGGCTACACCTTC
CDR3: CAWTSFRTGENGYTF
size: -
D: TRBD1
V: TRBV30
J: TRBJ1-2

DNA: TGCGCCAGCAGCCAAGATCAGGGCTATAATTCACCCCTCCACTTT
CDR3: CASSQDQGYNSPLHF
size: -
D: -
V: TRBV4-1
J: TRBJ1-6

DNA: TGTGCCAGCAGCTCCCGGCACCTTATCAACAGTCCGCAGTTCTTC
CDR3: CASSSRHLINSPQFF
size: -
D: -
V: TRBV5-6
J: TRBJ2-1

DNA: TGTGCCAGCAGCGTAGGTAGCGGCTTCTTCGTGGGTGAAGCTTTCTTT
CDR3: CASSVGSGFFVGEAFF
size: -
D: -
V: TRBV9
J: TRBJ1-1

DNA: TGTGCCAGTAGTACACTAGCGGGAATTCCCCCAGAGACCCAGTACTTC
CDR3: CASSTLAGIPPETQYF
size: -
D: TRBD2
V: TRBV19
J: TRBJ2-5

DNA: TGTGCCAGCAGCTCCGGGACAGAAGAGACCCAGTACTTC
CDR3: CASSSGTEETQYF
size: -
D: TRBD1
V: TRBV5-6
J: TRBJ2-5

DNA: TGTGCCATCAGTGACCCCGGGACATCCTACGAGCAGTACTTC
CDR3: CAISDPGTSYEQYF
size: -
D: -
V: TRBV10-3
J: TRBJ2-7

DNA: TGTGCCAGCATCGGCTTTGTGAGGGAATATGGCTACACCTTC
CDR3: CASIGFVREYGYTF
size: once
D: -
V: TRBV13
J: TRBJ1-2

DNA: TGTGCCAGCAGCCCAGGGAGGCTAGCGGGGGGGCCCCCCCACGAGCAGTACTTC
CDR3: CASSPGRLAGGPPHEQYF
size: -
D: TRBD2
V: TRBV7-2
J: TRBJ2-7

DNA: TGTGCCAGTAGTAATGTGGCAGGGACACAGGGTGGGTTCTTC
CDR3: CASSNVAGTQGGFF
size: -
D: -
V: TRBV19
J: TRBJ2-1

DNA: TGTGCCAGCAGTTACCCGGGGACTAGTCTTGAGACCCAGTACTTC
CDR3: CASSYPGTSLETQYF
size: once
D: TRBD2
V: TRBV6-5
J: TRBJ2-5

DNA: TGTGCCAGTAGTGGGGGACTAGCGGGAATCGACGAGCAGTACTTC
CDR3: CASSGGLAGIDEQYF
size: -
D: TRBD2
V: TRBV19
J: TRBJ2-7

DNA: TGTGCCAGCAGCTTTCCGGGACTAGCCGAGCAGTTCTTC
CDR3: CASSFPGLAEQFF
size: -
D: TRBD2
V: TRBV7-3
J: TRBJ2-1

DNA: TGTGCCAGCAGCGTTATACAGGCCGCCCCAGCGGAAAACACTGAAGCTTTCTTT
CDR3: CASSVIQAAPAENTEAFF
size: once
D: -
V: TRBV7-9
J: TRBJ1-1

DNA: TGTGCCAGCAGCGACCGTAGCGGAAGGACCTACAATGAGCAGTTCTTC
CDR3: CASSDRSGRTYNEQFF
size: -
D: -
V: TRBV2
J: TRBJ2-1

DNA: TGCGCCAGCAGCGGGGGGTCGCGGACCTATGGCTACACCTTC
CDR3: CASSGGSRTYGYTF
size: few
D: -
V: TRBV4-3
J: TRBJ1-2

DNA: TGTGCCAGCGCCCGGCACCAAACCTACGAGCAGTACTTC
CDR3: CASARHQTYEQYF
size: -
D: -
V: TRBV2
J: TRBJ2-7

DNA: TGCGCCAGCAGCTTGGCTGGGACTAGCACAGATACGCAGTATTTT
CDR3: CASSLAGTSTDTQYF
size: -
D: -
V: TRBV5-1
J: TRBJ2-3

DNA: TGTGCCAGCAGAAACACGGGACAGGGGGCCCTTAGCAATCAGCCCCAGCATTTT
CDR3: CASRNTGQGALSNQPQHF
size: -
D: TRBD1
V: TRBV6-7
J: TRBJ1-5

DNA: TGCGCCAGCAGCTTAGAGAGAAGCACAGATACGCAGTATTTT
CDR3: CASSLERSTDTQYF
size: -
D: -
V: TRBV5-1
J: TRBJ2-3

DNA: TGTGCCAGCCGACAGAACACTGAAGCTTTCTTT
CDR3: CASRQNTEAFF
size: -
D: -
V: TRBV27
J: TRBJ1-1

DNA: TGTGCCAGCAGTTCGGGGGACAGGGTCTCCGAGCAGTACTTC
CDR3: CASSSGDRVSEQYF
size: -
D: TRBD1
V: TRBV6-6
J: TRBJ2-7

DNA: TGCGCCAGCAGCTTGACAGGGGCAGCAACTAATGAAAAACTGTTTTTT
CDR3: CASSLTGAATNEKLFF
size: -
D: TRBD1
V: TRBV5-1
J: TRBJ1-4

DNA: TGTGCCAGCAGCTTTAGCGGGGAGCGATACACCGGGGAGCTGTTTTTT
CDR3: CASSFSGERYTGELFF
size: medium-sized
D: TRBD2
V: TRBV7-9
J: TRBJ2-2